This T cell receptor (beta chain) was captured in a study of blood T cell repertoires in COVID-19. The overall study: The samples span acute and convalescent COVID-19 from the United States, Italy and Spain. PBMCs, B-cell-depleted T cells, or T cells provided the cDNA or gDNA that made up the material.

Germline-derived CDR1 and CDR2 are SGHDT and YYEEEE. After removal of 5 bases from V and 3 bases from J, the junction contained 11 bases not matched to a gene. The CDR3 extends over 16 amino acids. Methods used by the authors: For nucleated cells, counts were estimated from reference gene primer amplification. TCRdb's table, derived via immunoSEQ multiplex PCR, lists solely in-frame clones and lacks some. That table supplies the V and J calls and clone size; D and trimming were determined from the DNA. The sample carries under 300,000 clones, approximately 79% recorded once. This clone was recorded a few times.

Sequencing was carried out using peripheral blood. The source of this sequence is a woman older than 75 with active or convalescent COVID-19. This sequence joins TRBV5-6 and TRBJ1-1, with TRBD1 matching 9 bases. Here the CDR3 DNA reads TGTGCCAGCAGAATCCACAGGGGGCCTTGGGACACTGAAGCTTTCTTT. Encoded protein: CASRIHRGPWDTEAFF.